This passage covers 8 T cell receptor beta chains from one sample sequenced in a study of CD8+CD57+ T cells in acquired aplastic anemia. Genomic DNA served as template for TCR beta VDJ and CDR3 profiling. TCRdb analysed the reads with MiXCR anew, one entry per CDR3 protein. The data show roughly 38,000 distinct CDR3 sequences, around 80% seen once. The sample comprised sorted CD4+, CD8+, or CD8+CD57+ T cells (not recorded which) from PBMCs. These receptors all come from a human donor in good health, serving as a control.

Written as DNA, the CDR3 is TGTGCCAGCAGAGATAGGACAGGGGCCCACGAGCAGTACTTC. Translation: CASRDRTGAHEQYF. V is TRBV2 and J is TRBJ2-7; 9 bases align to TRBD1. Germline loops: CDR1 SNHLY, CDR2 FYNNEI. The CDR3 is 14 residues long. The V gene end was trimmed by 6 bases and the J gene end by 5 bases; junction bases not matched to a gene: 8.

This rearrangement joins TRBV2 to TRBJ2-7; D unresolved. The CDR3 has 14 amino acids. V was pared by 6 bases and J by 0 bases, with 12 bases between. Germline V gene lookup returns CDR1 SNHLY and CDR2 FYNNEI. CDR3 loop: CASRQIGGSYEQYF. DNA of the CDR3: TGTGCCAGCAGACAGATCGGTGGCTCCTACGAGCAGTACTTC.

This chain uses TRBV29-1 with TRBJ1-2, with D unresolved. Germline-derived CDR1 and CDR2 are SQVTM and ANQGSEA. The CDR3 extends over 12 amino acids. Trimming removed 6 bases from V and 8 bases from J, with 16 bases in between. Here the CDR3 reads CSVSWPGYGYTF. CDR3 DNA sequence: TGCAGCGTCTCCTGGCCCGGGTACGGCTACACCTTC.

This chain uses TRBV10-3 with TRBJ2-7, with D perhaps being TRBD1 or TRBD2 (5 bases each). The germline V gene encodes CDR1 ENHRY and CDR2 SYGVKD. The CDR3 is 13 residues long. Trimming pared 2 bases from V and 6 bases from J, leaving 11 bases between. In nucleotides, the CDR3 is TGTGCCATCAGTGAGGAGGCAGGGAGCGAGCAGTACTTC. Protein sequence: CAISEEAGSEQYF.

In nucleotides, the CDR3 is TGCAGTGCTAGAGATCAAAGGGGTTTGAACACTGAAGCTTTCTTT. Its translation is CSARDQRGLNTEAFF. The V call is TRBV20-1, the J call TRBJ1-1; D possibly corresponds to TRBD1 (5 bases). V lost 0 bases and J 0 bases, leaving 11 bases between the germline ends. CDR1 is DFQATT and CDR2 is SNEGSKA in the germline V gene (reference sequence). This CDR3 has 15 amino acids.

Only one count was recorded for this clonotype. The chain employs TRBV7-8 and TRBJ2-1, with 10 positions matching TRBD2. Trimming at V came to 9 bases and at J to 7 bases, leaving 12 bases not matched to a gene. Germline V gives CDR1 SGHVS, CDR2 FQNEAQ. The CDR3 is 15 residues long. The CDR3 DNA is TGTGCCAGTAGTATCTCAGCGGGGGGGCGGAATGAGCAGTTCTTC. Translation gives CASSISAGGRNEQFF.

The chain couples TRBV10-3 to TRBJ2-6; 9 bases align to TRBD1. Germline trimming cut 8 bases from V and 1 base from J; bases unmatched to any gene: 6. The CDR3 extends over 16 amino acids. In germline, CDR1 is ENHRY, CDR2 SYGVKD. The CDR3 sequence: CAIEGQGPSGANVLTF. Here the CDR3 DNA reads TGTGCCATCGAGGGACAGGGTCCTTCTGGGGCCAACGTCCTGACTTTC.

The V and J genes are TRBV29-1 and TRBJ1-2; D is undetermined. V lost 6 bases, J lost 2 bases, and 7 bases lay in between. Looked up from germline, CDR1 is SQVTM and CDR2 is ANQGSEA. This CDR3 comprises 11 residues. The CDR3 loop reads CSVGENYGYTF. In DNA form, the CDR3 reads TGCAGCGTGGGTGAGAACTATGGCTACACCTTC.